This T cell receptor (beta chain) was captured in a study of blood T cell repertoires in COVID-19. Study summary: Both acute and convalescent COVID-19 samples were obtained from the United States, Italy and Spain. The analysed material was cDNA or gDNA that came from T cells, B-cell-depleted T cells, or PBMCs.

This CDR3 has 13 amino acids. Germline loops: CDR1 SGHTA, CDR2 FQGNSA. The V end was cut by 1 base, the J end by 4 bases, with 7 bases between. Per the study methods: Nucleated cell number was recorded as an estimate derived from reference gene primer amplification. Sequencing used immunoSEQ multiplex PCR; TCRdb keeps in-frame clones, though not all of them. D and trimming were read from the DNA, whereas the V and J calls and clone size are those reported in that table. Here the sample spans 220,000 or so clones, 80% to 85% being singletons. V and J are TRBV7-2 and TRBJ1-2; D might be TRBD1 (5 bases). This TCR derives from a woman aged 40 to 55 who had recovered from COVID-19. The sequencing input was PBMCs or T cells enriched from blood (not recorded which). As DNA, the CDR3 is TGTGCCAGCAGCTTAGGACAGCCCTATGGCTACACCTTC. This gives the protein CASSLGQPYGYTF.